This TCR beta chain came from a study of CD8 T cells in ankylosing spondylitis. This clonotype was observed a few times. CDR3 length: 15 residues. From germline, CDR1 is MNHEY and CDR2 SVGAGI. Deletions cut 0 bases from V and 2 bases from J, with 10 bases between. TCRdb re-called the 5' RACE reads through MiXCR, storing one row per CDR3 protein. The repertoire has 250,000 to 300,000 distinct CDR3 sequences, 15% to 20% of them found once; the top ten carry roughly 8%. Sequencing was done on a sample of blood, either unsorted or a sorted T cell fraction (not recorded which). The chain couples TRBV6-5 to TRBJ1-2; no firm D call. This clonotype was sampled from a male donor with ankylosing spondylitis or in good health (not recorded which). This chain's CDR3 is CASSYSPQTNYGYTF. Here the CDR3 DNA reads TGTGCCAGCAGTTACTCCCCACAGACAAACTATGGCTACACCTTC.